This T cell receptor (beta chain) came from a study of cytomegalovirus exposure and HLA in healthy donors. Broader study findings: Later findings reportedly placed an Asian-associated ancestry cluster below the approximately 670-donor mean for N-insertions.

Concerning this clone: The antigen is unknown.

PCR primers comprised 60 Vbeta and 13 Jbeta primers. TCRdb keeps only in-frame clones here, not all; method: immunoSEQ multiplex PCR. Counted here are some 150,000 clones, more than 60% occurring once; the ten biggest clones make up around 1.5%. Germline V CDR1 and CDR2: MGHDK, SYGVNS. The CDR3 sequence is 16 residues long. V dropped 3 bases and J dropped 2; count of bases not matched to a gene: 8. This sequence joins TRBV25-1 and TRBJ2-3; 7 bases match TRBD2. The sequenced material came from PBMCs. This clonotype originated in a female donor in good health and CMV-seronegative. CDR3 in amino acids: CASSEETSFVTDTQYF. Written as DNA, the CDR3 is TGTGCCAGCAGTGAGGAGACTAGCTTCGTCACAGATACGCAGTATTTT.